These 21 T cell receptor beta chains were sequenced from one sample in a study of blood T cell repertoires in COVID-19. Assay: immunoSEQ multiplex PCR; the TCRdb copy retains only in-frame clones and omits some. The sample consists of 140,000 or so clones, roughly nine tenths of them appearing once. Sequencing was performed on peripheral blood. These receptors were taken from a human donor in a cohort sampled during active COVID-19.

The DNA of the CDR3 is TGTGCCAGCAGACTAAACCCTGATTGGCAAGAGACCCAGTACTTC. Its protein is CASRLNPDWQETQYF. The chain carries TRBV3-1 (or the pseudogene TRBV3-2) and TRBJ2-5; no definite D call. V was trimmed by 6 bases and J by 2 bases, leaving 16 bases between them. This CDR3 has 15 residues. The germline CDR1 and CDR2 sequences are LGHDT and YNNKEL (reference sequence).

This chain connects TRBV7-9 to TRBJ1-3, with D tentatively TRBD1 (6 bases). CDR3 size: 16 residues. Trimming removed 5 bases from V and 1 base from J, with 15 bases in between. Germline lookup yields CDR1 SEHNR and CDR2 FQNEAQ (reference sequence). The CDR3: CASSRRAGESGNTIYF. The DNA of the CDR3 is TGTGCCAGCAGCCGACGGGCAGGGGAATCTGGAAACACCATATATTTT.

Concerning this clone: The junction does not match germline at one end; this may be a read error. V and J are TRBV11-3 and TRBJ2-4; D gene ambiguous. The CDR3 runs to 16 residues. Per germline, CDR1 SGHNT and CDR2 YENEEA. CDR3 nucleotide sequence: TGTGCCAGCAGCTTAGAGTTTCCCCTGTCAGGCCCAATTCCTGATTTC. This gives the protein CASSLEFPLSGPIPDF.

This clone was recorded once. The rearrangement joins TRBV4-1 to TRBJ2-7, with TRBD1 identical over 10 bases. This CDR3 is built from 17 residues. Trimming took 4 bases from V and 3 from J; bases not matched to a gene: 12. The germline gives CDR1 MGHRA, CDR2 YSYEKL. CDR3 bases: TGCGCCAGCAGCCCAGGGGCGGGACAGGGGCCTGACTACGAGCAGTACTTC. Its protein is CASSPGAGQGPDYEQYF.

The V and J genes are TRBV10-3 and TRBJ2-2; 12 nucleotides line up with TRBD1. CDR1 and CDR2 from the germline V gene are ENHRY and SYGVKD. The junction had 3 bases not matched to a gene; V was cut back by 7 bases and J by 6 bases. The CDR3 sequence is 14 residues long. The CDR3 region has the DNA TGTGCCATCACGGGACAGGGGGCTGCCGGGGAGCTGTTTTTT. This sequence encodes CAITGQGAAGELFF.

This clone came up a few times. The V call is TRBV5-1, the J call TRBJ2-3, with a tentative D call TRBD1 (6 bases). The CDR3 spans 14 residues. The germline V gene has CDR1 SGHRS and CDR2 YFSETQ. V lost 3 bases, J lost 0 bases, and 8 bases lay in between. CDR3 sequence: CASSSTGSTDTQYF. DNA of the CDR3: TGCGCCAGCAGCTCCACAGGGAGCACAGATACGCAGTATTTT.

The chain couples TRBV27 to TRBJ1-6; D is perhaps TRBD1 (6 bases). Germline assignment: CDR1 MNHEY and CDR2 SMNVEV (reference sequence). Trimming removed 9 bases at V and 7 bases at J, with 19 bases between. This CDR3 spans 15 amino acids. CDR3 residues: CASSYGRGENSPLHF. The CDR3 DNA reads as TGTGCCAGTTCGTACGGGAGGGGGGAAAATTCACCCCTCCACTTT.

This chain links TRBV7-2 with TRBJ2-1; D gene unclear. The CDR3 runs 15 residues. V lost 3 bases, J lost 0 bases, and 9 bases lay in between. Germline V gives CDR1 SGHTA, CDR2 FQGNSA. The CDR3 here is CASSLHPSSYNEQFF. The CDR3 DNA sequence: TGTGCCAGCAGCTTGCATCCCAGCTCCTACAATGAGCAGTTCTTC.

V and J are TRBV6-4 and TRBJ2-1, with 8 bases aligning to TRBD2. V was pared by 0 bases and J by 4 bases, with 5 bases of the junction left unmatched. The CDR3 loop spans 16 amino acids. CDR1 is MRHNA, CDR2 SNTAGT, per germline. The DNA of the CDR3 is TGTGCCAGCAGTGACTCTACCCGGGGGGGGTACAATGAGCAGTTCTTC. Its protein is CASSDSTRGGYNEQFF.

The CDR3 is CASSYGMNTGELFF. CDR3 in DNA: TGTGCCAGCAGTTACGGCATGAACACCGGGGAGCTGTTTTTT. The chain links TRBV6-5 to TRBJ2-2; D unclear. In germline, CDR1 is MNHEY, CDR2 SVGAGI. V shed 2 bases and J shed 1 base, with 5 bases lying between them. This CDR3 comprises 14 residues.

J is TRBJ2-6 and V is TRBV7-6, with TRBD2 as a possible D gene (5 bases). The CDR3 runs 17 residues. Trimming shortened V by 5 bases and J by 2 bases, and 16 bases separated the two germline ends. Germline V CDR1 and CDR2: SGHVS, FNYEAQ. CDR3: CASSAGVPGTGANVLTF. DNA for the CDR3: TGTGCCAGCAGCGCCGGGGTGCCGGGGACTGGGGCCAACGTCCTGACTTTC.

The chain links TRBV6-5 to TRBJ2-1; TRBD2 matches 7 bases. The CDR3 extends over 14 amino acids. V lost 5 bases to trimming and J lost 6 bases; unmatched junction nucleotides: 7. In germline, CDR1 is MNHEY, CDR2 SVGAGI. The DNA for the CDR3 is TGTGCCAGCAGTCTCCGGGGGGAGGGCAATGAGCAGTTCTTC. Amino acids: CASSLRGEGNEQFF.

J is TRBJ2-1 and V is TRBV6-5; a weak D match, TRBD1 (6 bases). Germline assignment: CDR1 MNHEY and CDR2 SVGAGI. The germline V and J ends were trimmed by 8 bases and 5 bases, with 16 bases remaining between them. This CDR3 is 14 amino acids long. CDR3 sequence reads: CASSQDSLDNEQFF. CDR3 coding DNA: TGTGCCAGCTCTCAGGACAGTTTGGACAATGAGCAGTTCTTC.

The rearrangement uses TRBV2 and TRBJ1-1; D is perhaps TRBD1 (5 bases). Trimming took off 6 bases at V and 3 bases at J, with 11 bases between the two ends. From germline, CDR1 is SNHLY and CDR2 FYNNEI. The length of the CDR3 is 13 residues. The CDR3 sequence is CASSRQSYTEAFF. The CDR3 region has the DNA TGTGCCAGCAGCCGACAGTCCTACACTGAAGCTTTCTTT.

This chain joins TRBV6-4 and TRBJ2-2; D not resolved. V gave up 5 bases and J gave up 2 bases, with 9 bases separating them. The CDR3 extends over 14 amino acids. The germline gives CDR1 MRHNA, CDR2 SNTAGT. Here the CDR3 DNA reads TGTGCCAGCAGTCCGCAGGTCAACACCGGGGAGCTGTTTTTT. Its protein product is CASSPQVNTGELFF.

This chain joins TRBV5-1 and TRBJ2-3; 10 bases line up with TRBD2. The CDR3 extends over 15 amino acids. CDR1 and CDR2 (germline): SGHRS, YFSETQ. Germline trimming cut 4 bases from V and 1 base from J; bases unmatched to any gene: 3. The chain's CDR3 is CASSLAGVGTDTQYF. DNA of the CDR3: TGCGCCAGCAGCCTAGCGGGGGTGGGCACAGATACGCAGTATTTT.

The chain joins TRBV5-4 to TRBJ2-1; a possible D gene is TRBD2 (6 bases). With 2 bases removed from V and 7 bases from J, the gap between germline ends came to 10 bases. The germline V gene encodes CDR1 SGHNT and CDR2 YYREEE (reference sequence). The CDR3 spans 13 residues. This chain's CDR3 is CASSFGGWNEQFF. In DNA, the CDR3 is TGTGCCAGCAGCTTCGGGGGATGGAATGAGCAGTTCTTC.

The J gene is TRBJ1-3, the V gene TRBV7-9, with unresolved D. Germline CDR1 SEHNR, CDR2 FQNEAQ (reference sequence). The V and J ends lost 0 bases and 1 base respectively, with 13 bases between them. The CDR3 is 17 amino acids. CDR3 nucleotides: TGTGCCAGCAGCTTAGCGCGGGAGGCAGTATCTGGAAACACCATATATTTT. This translates into CASSLAREAVSGNTIYF.

J is TRBJ1-1 and V is TRBV19; tentative D call: TRBD1 (5 bases). This CDR3 contains 15 residues. The germline V gene encodes CDR1 LNHDA and CDR2 SQIVND (reference sequence). V gave up 3 bases and J gave up 4 bases, with 15 bases separating them. Here the CDR3 DNA reads TGTGCCAGTAGTATGATTGGGCAGGGAGGCACTGAAGCTTTCTTT. Amino acids: CASSMIGQGGTEAFF.

The chain combines TRBV3-1 (or the pseudogene TRBV3-2) with TRBJ2-1, with 9 bases fitting TRBD2. The germline V gene encodes CDR1 LGHDT and CDR2 YNNKEL (reference sequence). The CDR3 consists of 16 residues. V lost 3 bases to trimming and J lost 2 bases; unmatched junction nucleotides: 5. CDR3 amino acids: CASSHRAGGPYNEQFF. The CDR3 nucleotides read TGTGCCAGCAGCCATAGAGCGGGGGGACCCTACAATGAGCAGTTCTTC.

The chain carries TRBV7-2 and TRBJ1-5; D uncertain. Germline loops: CDR1 SGHTA, CDR2 FQGNSA. Trimming stripped 2 bases from V and 0 bases from J, with 11 bases between. The CDR3 length is 16 residues. The CDR3 DNA is TGTGCCAGCAGCTTAAGTTGGCAGAATAGCAATCAGCCCCAGCATTTT. Amino acids: CASSLSWQNSNQPQHF.